Many counts were recorded for the clone carrying this T cell receptor (beta chain). The antigen remains unidentified. Germline V gives CDR1 SQVTM, CDR2 ANQGSEA. This CDR3 has 11 amino acids. V gave up 3 bases and J gave up 6 bases, with 8 bases separating them. The sample originates from a study of T cells in Graves' hyperthyroidism and ophthalmopathy. Study information: Peripheral blood samples were taken at initial diagnosis, prior to any treatment. Study-wide results and limits: In validation, the model predicted ophthalmopathy. These predictions came a median about 6.5 months before onset. Blood also contained most expanded thyroid clonotypes above 0.001.

The authors deemed Graves' hyperthyroidism stable absent ophthalmopathy progression within 18 months. Amplification of TCR beta CDR3 regions was performed using RNA transcripts as template. The primer set for the first-round RT-PCR of the TCR CDR3 was HTBI. TCRdb recomputed calls from the multiplex PCR reads with MiXCR, one row per CDR3 protein. The sample holds 750,000 to 900,000 distinct CDR3 sequences, roughly 40% seen once. Sequencing used blood. The clonotype was recovered from a man between 18 and 35 years old with Graves' hyperthyroidism. V usage is TRBV29-1 and J usage is TRBJ1-1, with a possible D match to TRBD1 (5 bases). The CDR3: CSVDTGPEAFF. CDR3 DNA sequence: TGCAGCGTTGACACGGGACCTGAAGCTTTCTTT.